The T cell receptor beta chain described here comes from a study of OX40 agonist ivuxolimab in advanced cancers. Study information: Of the participants, more than 35% had some prior anti-PD-1, anti-PD-L1 or anti-CTLA-4 therapy, which was allowed.

Sequenced by immunoSEQ multiplex PCR; TCRdb stores in-frame clones only, minus some. The sample carries about 73,000 clones, 65% to 90% recorded once. The trim removed 0 bases at V and 7 bases at J, leaving 5 bases unmatched. The CDR3 loop spans 14 amino acids. Germline-derived CDR1 and CDR2 are LNHNV and YYDKDF (reference sequence). This sequence joins TRBV15 and TRBJ2-7; 8 bases align to TRBD2. The source is an adult with an advanced solid tumor such as melanoma, head and neck, liver or kidney cancer. Sequences were derived from CD4+ or CD8+ T cells sorted from blood, sampled in a trial of the OX40 agonist ivuxolimab. The CDR3 DNA reads as TGTGCCACCAGCAGAGATCGGGAGGGGCGGGAGCAGTACTTC. Translation gives CATSRDREGREQYF.